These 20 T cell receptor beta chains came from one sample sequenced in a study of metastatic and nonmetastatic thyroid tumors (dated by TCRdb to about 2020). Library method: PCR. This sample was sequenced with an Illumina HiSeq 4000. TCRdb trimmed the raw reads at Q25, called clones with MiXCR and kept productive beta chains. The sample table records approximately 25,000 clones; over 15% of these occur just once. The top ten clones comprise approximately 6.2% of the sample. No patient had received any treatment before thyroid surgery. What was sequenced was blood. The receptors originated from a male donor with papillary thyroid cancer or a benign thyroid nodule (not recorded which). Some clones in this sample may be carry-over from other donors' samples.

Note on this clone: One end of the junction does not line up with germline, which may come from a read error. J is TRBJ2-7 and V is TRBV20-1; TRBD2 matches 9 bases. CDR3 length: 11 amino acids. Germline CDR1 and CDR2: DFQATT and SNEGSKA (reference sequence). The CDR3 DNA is TGCAGTTCGACTAGCGGCTACGAGCATTACTTC. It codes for CSSTSGYEHYF.

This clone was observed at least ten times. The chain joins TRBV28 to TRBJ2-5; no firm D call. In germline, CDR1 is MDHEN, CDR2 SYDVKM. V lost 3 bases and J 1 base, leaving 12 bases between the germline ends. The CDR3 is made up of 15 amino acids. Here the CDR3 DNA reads TGTGCCAGCAGTTTCACCGGTAGTCTCCAAGAGACCCAGTACTTC. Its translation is CASSFTGSLQETQYF.

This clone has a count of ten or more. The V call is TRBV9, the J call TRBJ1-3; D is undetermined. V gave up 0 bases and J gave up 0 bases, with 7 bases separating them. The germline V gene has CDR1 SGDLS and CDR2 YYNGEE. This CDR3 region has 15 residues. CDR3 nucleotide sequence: TGTGCCAGCAGCGTAGGGGCGACCTCTGGAAACACCATATATTTT. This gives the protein CASSVGATSGNTIYF.

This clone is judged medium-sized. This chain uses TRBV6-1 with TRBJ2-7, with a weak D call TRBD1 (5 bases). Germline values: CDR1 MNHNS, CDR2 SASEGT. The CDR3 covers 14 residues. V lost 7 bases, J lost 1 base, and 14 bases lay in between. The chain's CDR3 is CASKEDDSSYEQYF. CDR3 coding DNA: TGTGCCAGCAAGGAAGATGACAGTTCCTACGAGCAGTACTTC.

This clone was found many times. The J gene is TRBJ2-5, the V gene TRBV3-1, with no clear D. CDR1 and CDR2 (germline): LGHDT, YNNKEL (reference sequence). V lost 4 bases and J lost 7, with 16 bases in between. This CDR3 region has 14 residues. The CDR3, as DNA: TGTGCCAGCAGCCCCTTAAGTCGAGGAGTGACCCAGTACTTC. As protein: CASSPLSRGVTQYF.

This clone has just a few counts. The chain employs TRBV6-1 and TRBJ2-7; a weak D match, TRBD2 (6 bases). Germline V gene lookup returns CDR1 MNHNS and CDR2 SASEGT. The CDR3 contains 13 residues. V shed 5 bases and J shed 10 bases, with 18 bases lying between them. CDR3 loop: CASSPGVTHYQYF. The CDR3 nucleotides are TGTGCCAGCAGTCCGGGGGTTACCCACTATCAGTACTTC.

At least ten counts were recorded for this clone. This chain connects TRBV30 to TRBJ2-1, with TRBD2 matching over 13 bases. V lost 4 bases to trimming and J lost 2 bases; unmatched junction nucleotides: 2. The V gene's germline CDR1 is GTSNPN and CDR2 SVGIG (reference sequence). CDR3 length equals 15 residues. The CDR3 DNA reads TGTGCCTGGATACTAGCGGGAGGGCCCTACAATGAGCAGTTCTTC. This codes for CAWILAGGPYNEQFF.

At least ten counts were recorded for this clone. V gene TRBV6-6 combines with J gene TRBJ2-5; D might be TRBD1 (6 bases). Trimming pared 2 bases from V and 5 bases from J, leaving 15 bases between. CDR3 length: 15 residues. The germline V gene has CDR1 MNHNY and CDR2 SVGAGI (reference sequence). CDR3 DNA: TGTGCCAGCAGTTACGCAGGGGAGCCCGGTGAGACCCAGTACTTC. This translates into CASSYAGEPGETQYF.

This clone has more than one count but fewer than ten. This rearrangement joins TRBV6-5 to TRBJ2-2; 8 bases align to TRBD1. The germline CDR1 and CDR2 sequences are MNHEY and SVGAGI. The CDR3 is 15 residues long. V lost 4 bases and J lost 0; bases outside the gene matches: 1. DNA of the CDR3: TGTGCCAGCAGTTGGGGACAGGCGAACACCGGGGAGCTGTTTTTT. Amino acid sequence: CASSWGQANTGELFF.

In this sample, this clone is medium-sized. CDR3 DNA: TGTGCCAGCAGTTACGTCCAGGCGACCCCCAGTTTCTTT. Translated, it gives CASSYVQATPSFF. The chain carries TRBV6-6 and TRBJ1-1; D not certain. V was trimmed by 2 bases and J by 13 bases, leaving 17 bases between them. Per germline, CDR1 MNHNY and CDR2 SVGAGI (reference sequence). The CDR3 is made up of 13 amino acids.

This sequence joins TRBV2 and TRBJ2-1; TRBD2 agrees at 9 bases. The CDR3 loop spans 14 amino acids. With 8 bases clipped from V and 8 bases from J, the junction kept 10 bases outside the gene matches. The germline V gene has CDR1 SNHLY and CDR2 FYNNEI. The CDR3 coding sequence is TGTGCCAGCCGCCTGGGACTAGCAGTCTATGAGCAGTTCTTC. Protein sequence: CASRLGLAVYEQFF.

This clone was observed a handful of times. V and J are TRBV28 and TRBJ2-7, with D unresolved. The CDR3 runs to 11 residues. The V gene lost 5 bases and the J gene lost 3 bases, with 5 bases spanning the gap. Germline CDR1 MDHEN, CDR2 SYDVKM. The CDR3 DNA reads TGTGCCAGCAGTGGGAACTACGAGCAGTACTTC. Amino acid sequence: CASSGNYEQYF.

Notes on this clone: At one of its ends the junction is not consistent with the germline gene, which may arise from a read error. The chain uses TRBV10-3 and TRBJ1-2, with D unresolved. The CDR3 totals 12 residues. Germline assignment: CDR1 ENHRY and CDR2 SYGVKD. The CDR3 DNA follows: TGTGCCACCAGTGAGTCCGACGAGGGCTACACATTC. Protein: CATSESDEGYTF.

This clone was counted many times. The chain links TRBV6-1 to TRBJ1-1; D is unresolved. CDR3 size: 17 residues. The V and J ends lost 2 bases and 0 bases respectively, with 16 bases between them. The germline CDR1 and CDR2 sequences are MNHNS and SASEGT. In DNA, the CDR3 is TGTGCCAGCAGTGAAAGTTACGGACTCAAAATGAACACTGAAGCTTTCTTT. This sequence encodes CASSESYGLKMNTEAFF.

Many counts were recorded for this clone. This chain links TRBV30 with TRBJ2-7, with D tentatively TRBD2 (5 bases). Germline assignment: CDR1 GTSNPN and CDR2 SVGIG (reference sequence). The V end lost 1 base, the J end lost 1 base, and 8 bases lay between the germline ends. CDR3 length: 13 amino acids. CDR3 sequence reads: CAWSDGVSYEQYF. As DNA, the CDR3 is TGTGCCTGGAGTGACGGGGTTTCCTACGAGCAGTACTTC. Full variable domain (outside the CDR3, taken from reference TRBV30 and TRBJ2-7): SQTIHQWPATLVQPVGSPLSLECTVEGTSNPNLYWYRQAAGRGLQLLFYSVGIGQISSEVPQNLSASRPQDRQFILSSKKLLLSDSGFYLCAWSDGVSYEQYFGPGTRLTVT.

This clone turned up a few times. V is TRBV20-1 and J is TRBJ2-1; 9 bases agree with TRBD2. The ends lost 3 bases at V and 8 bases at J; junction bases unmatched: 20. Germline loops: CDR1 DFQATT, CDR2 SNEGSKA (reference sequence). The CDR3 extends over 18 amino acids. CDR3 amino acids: CSARGSRTEIAGVDEQFF. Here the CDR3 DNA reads TGCAGTGCTAGGGGAAGCAGGACTGAGATAGCGGGAGTCGATGAGCAGTTCTTC.

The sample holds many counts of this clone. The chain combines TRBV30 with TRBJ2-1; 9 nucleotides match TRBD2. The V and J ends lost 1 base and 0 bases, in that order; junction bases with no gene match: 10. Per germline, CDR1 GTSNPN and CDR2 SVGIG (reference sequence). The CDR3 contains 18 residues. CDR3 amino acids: CAWSGTSVAGGSYNEQFF. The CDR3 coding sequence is TGTGCCTGGAGTGGGACTAGCGTAGCTGGGGGCTCCTACAATGAGCAGTTCTTC.

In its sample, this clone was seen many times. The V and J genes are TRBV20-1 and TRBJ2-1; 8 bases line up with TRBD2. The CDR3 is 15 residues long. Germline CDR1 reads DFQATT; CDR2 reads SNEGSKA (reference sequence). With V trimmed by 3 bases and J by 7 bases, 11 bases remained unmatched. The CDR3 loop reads CSASRAAGGINEQFF. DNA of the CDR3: TGCAGTGCTAGCCGCGCGGCGGGAGGCATTAATGAGCAGTTCTTC.

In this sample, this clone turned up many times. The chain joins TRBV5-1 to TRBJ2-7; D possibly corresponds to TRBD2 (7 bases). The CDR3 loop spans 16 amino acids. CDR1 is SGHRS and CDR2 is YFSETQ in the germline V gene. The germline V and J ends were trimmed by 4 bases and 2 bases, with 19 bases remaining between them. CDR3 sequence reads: CASSPEGGTLTYEQYF. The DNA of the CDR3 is TGCGCCAGCAGCCCCGAGGGGGGGACTCTAACCTACGAGCAGTACTTC.

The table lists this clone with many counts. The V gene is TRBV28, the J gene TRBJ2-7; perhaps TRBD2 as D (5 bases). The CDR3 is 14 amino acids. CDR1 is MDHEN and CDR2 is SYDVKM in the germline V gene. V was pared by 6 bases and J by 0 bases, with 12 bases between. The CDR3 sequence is CASSLSASSYEQYF. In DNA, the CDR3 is TGTGCCAGCAGCCTTAGCGCTAGCTCCTACGAGCAGTACTTC.